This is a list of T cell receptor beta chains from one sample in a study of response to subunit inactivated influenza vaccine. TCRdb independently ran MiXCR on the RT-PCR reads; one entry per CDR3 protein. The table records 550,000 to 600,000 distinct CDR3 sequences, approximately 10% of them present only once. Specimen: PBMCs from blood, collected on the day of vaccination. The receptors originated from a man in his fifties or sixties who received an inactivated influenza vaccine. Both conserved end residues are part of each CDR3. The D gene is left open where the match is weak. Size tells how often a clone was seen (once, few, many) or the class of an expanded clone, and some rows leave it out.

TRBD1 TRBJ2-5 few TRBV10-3 TGTGCCACCCGCGCCAGCAGGGGGGAGACCCAGTACTTC CATRASRGETQYF
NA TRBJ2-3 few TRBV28 TGTGCCAGCAGACCCGGCGCGGCTTGGGGCACAGATACGCAGTATTTT CASRPGAAWGTDTQYF
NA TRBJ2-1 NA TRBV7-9 TGTGCCACTAGTGCGGGGACAATCTACAATGAGCAGTTCTTC CATSAGTIYNEQFF
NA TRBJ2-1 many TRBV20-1 TGCAGTGCTAGGGACCCTAATTCCGCTGAGCAGTTCTTC CSARDPNSAEQFF
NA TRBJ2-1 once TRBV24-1 TGTGCCACCAGTGATTTAACACCAAGCTCCTACAATGAGCAGTTCTTC CATSDLTPSSYNEQFF
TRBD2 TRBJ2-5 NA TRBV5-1 TGCGCCAGCAGCCCCGGGACTAGCGGCACCCAAGAGACCCAGTACTTC CASSPGTSGTQETQYF
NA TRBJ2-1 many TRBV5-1 TGTGCCAGCAGTTTGCTGAATGAGCAGTTCTTC CASSLLNEQFF
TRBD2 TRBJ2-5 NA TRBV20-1 TGCAGTGCTAGAAAGAGGCTAGCGGGAGGGCCGGGAGAGACCCAGTACTTC CSARKRLAGGPGETQYF
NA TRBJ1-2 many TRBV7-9 TGTGCCAGCAAAGGTGGGGACGGCTACACCTTC CASKGGDGYTF
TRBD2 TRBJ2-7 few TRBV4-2 TGTGCCAGCAGCCGGACAGCGACTAGCGGCTACGAGCAGTACTTC CASSRTATSGYEQYF
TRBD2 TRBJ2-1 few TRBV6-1 TGTGCCAGCAGGGACCGCGGGGGGGCCGAATATGAGCAGTTCTTC CASRDRGGAEYEQFF
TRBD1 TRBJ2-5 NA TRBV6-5 TGTGCCAGCAGTTACTCACAGGGGCGGCAAGAGACCCAGTACTTC CASSYSQGRQETQYF
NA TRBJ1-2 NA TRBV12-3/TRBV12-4 TGTGCCAGCACCCTGGTGGGCGGCTACACCTTC CASTLVGGYTF
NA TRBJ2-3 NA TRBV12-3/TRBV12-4 TGTGCCAGCAGCCGCCTCGACAGGCCTAGCACAGATACGCAGTATTTT CASSRLDRPSTDTQYF